A selection of T cell receptor beta chains follows, all from one sample in a study of CD8+CD57+ T cells in acquired aplastic anemia. TCRdb reanalysed the reads using MiXCR and keeps one entry per CDR3 protein. This sample carries about 160,000 distinct CDR3 sequences, around 40% of them seen once, and the ten largest clones take approximately 1.1%. The sample was sorted CD4+, CD8+, or CD8+CD57+ T cells (not recorded which) from PBMCs. These receptors all come from a human donor in good health. Each CDR3 is given with its conserved first and last residue. The D gene is left open where the match is weak. The size field is filled for only some rows; it gives once, few, many or a size class.

d_gene	abundance	v_gene	j_gene	CDR3nt	CDR3aa
.	.	TRBV11-2	TRBJ1-6	TGTGCCAGCAGCTTAGAAGTTCCCGACCGGTTGGACATCTATAATTCACCCCTCCACTTT	CASSLEVPDRLDIYNSPLHF
.	many	TRBV20-1	TRBJ2-3	TGCAGTGCTAGAGGGGCCCCATCCGGTACGCAGTATTTT	CSARGAPSGTQYF
TRBD1	many	TRBV24-1	TRBJ2-1	TGTGCCACCAGTGATTTCTGGCAGGGGGCATCCAATGAGCAGTTCTTC	CATSDFWQGASNEQFF
.	.	TRBV19	TRBJ2-3	TGTGCCAGTAGACCGCAAAGTAGCACAGATACGCAGTATTTT	CASRPQSSTDTQYF
TRBD1	.	TRBV29-1	TRBJ2-1	TGCAGCGTTGTAGTCCAGGGAGGACAGGGAAATGAGCAGTTCTTC	CSVVVQGGQGNEQFF
.	many	TRBV10-3	TRBJ2-3	TGTGCCATCAGTGGACCATTGGGGGCAGATACGCAGTATTTT	CAISGPLGADTQYF
TRBD2	.	TRBV11-1	TRBJ2-3	TGTGCCAGCAGCTTTAAGGGGCTACTAGCGGGATCCACAGATACGCAGTATTTT	CASSFKGLLAGSTDTQYF
.	few	TRBV30	TRBJ2-1	TGTGCCTGGAGTGCGAGCCCCTCCTACAATGAGCAGTTCTTC	CAWSASPSYNEQFF
.	.	TRBV7-9	TRBJ1-1	TGTGCCAGCAGCTTAAAAGGCAGCACGGCTGGGGAAGCTTTCTTT	CASSLKGSTAGEAFF
.	many	TRBV7-8	TRBJ2-5	TGTGCCAGCAGTCCCCAGCAGTTGTTTCGGCAAGAGACCCAGTACTTC	CASSPQQLFRQETQYF
TRBD2	many	TRBV5-1	TRBJ2-1	TGCGCCAGCGGCCTGCTAGCGGGGTCCTACAATGAGCAGTTCTTC	CASGLLAGSYNEQFF
.	few	TRBV5-4	TRBJ2-7	TGTGCCAGCAGTCTAAGTTGGGACTCCTACGAGCAGTACTTC	CASSLSWDSYEQYF
.	.	TRBV29-1	TRBJ2-2	TGCAGCGTTCACAGGAACACCGGGGAGCTGTTTTTT	CSVHRNTGELFF
.	.	TRBV7-9	TRBJ1-2	TGTGCCAGCATAGGGGAGCTTCCTAAGGGCTACACCTTC	CASIGELPKGYTF
.	.	TRBV24-1	TRBJ2-5	TGTGCCACCAGTGACAACTCTGGGACCGAGGGAGAGACCCAGTACTTC	CATSDNSGTEGETQYF
.	.	TRBV19	TRBJ1-2	TGTGCCAGTAGTATCCTAACAGACTATGGCTACACCTTC	CASSILTDYGYTF
TRBD2	.	TRBV4-1	TRBJ2-1	TGCGCCAGCAGCCAAGCGGCAGGGATGGGTACTAGCGGGAGGGCCAATGAGCAGTTCTTC	CASSQAAGMGTSGRANEQFF
.	few	TRBV5-4	TRBJ2-5	TGTGCCAGCAGCCCCGGACAGACCTCCCAAGAGACCCAGTACTTC	CASSPGQTSQETQYF
.	.	TRBV20-1	TRBJ2-7	TGCAGTGCTAGAGTTGAAGGAGCGTCCTACGATCAGTACTTC	CSARVEGASYDQYF
.	.	TRBV24-1	TRBJ2-7	TGTGCCACCAGTGACTCCGGACAGATCGAGCAGTACTTC	CATSDSGQIEQYF
.	few	TRBV11-1	TRBJ1-1	TGTGCCAGCATTCCGGGGGGTCGGTCGACTGAAGCTTTCTTT	CASIPGGRSTEAFF
.	.	TRBV7-9	TRBJ1-3	TGTGCCAGCAGACAGGACTCTGGAAACACCATATATTTT	CASRQDSGNTIYF
TRBD2	many	TRBV9	TRBJ2-1	TGTGCCAGCAGCGGGACTAGCGGGAGTCCCTACAATGAGCAGTTCTTC	CASSGTSGSPYNEQFF
TRBD1	.	TRBV29-1	TRBJ1-2	TGCAGCGTTTTCCAGGGGGGTACTTCTAACTATGGCTACACCTTC	CSVFQGGTSNYGYTF
.	.	TRBV7-8	TRBJ2-5	TGTGCCAGCAGCCCCCGGACAGAAGAGACCCAGTACTTC	CASSPRTEETQYF
.	many	TRBV7-2	TRBJ2-7	TGTGCCAGCAGCTTATGGGGGGAGCAGTACTTC	CASSLWGEQYF
.	once	TRBV11-2	TRBJ2-3	TGTGCCAGCAGCATCCGGGACCCACGCACAGATACGCAGTATTTT	CASSIRDPRTDTQYF
TRBD2	many	TRBV24-1	TRBJ2-1	TGTGCCACCAGTGATTTGAGCGGGAGTCCCTACAATGAGCAGTTCTTC	CATSDLSGSPYNEQFF
.	many	TRBV7-2	TRBJ1-2	TGTGCCAGCAGCCCTGACGGTTGGTCCCGTTTAGGTGGCTACACCTTC	CASSPDGWSRLGGYTF
.	.	TRBV10-3	TRBJ1-1	TGTGCCACCAGGCACCGCAGGGTGCAAAACACTGAAGCTTTCTTT	CATRHRRVQNTEAFF
.	.	TRBV24-1	TRBJ1-1	TGTGCCACCAGTGGCGGGTTGAACACTGAAGCTTTCTTT	CATSGGLNTEAFF
.	.	TRBV2	TRBJ2-3	TGTGCCAGCAGTCTCCTGGGATCCAGGGGAGATACGCAGTATTTT	CASSLLGSRGDTQYF
TRBD1	few	TRBV7-8	TRBJ2-7	TGTGCCAGCAGCTTAGGGACAGGCTACGAACACGAGCAGTACTTC	CASSLGTGYEHEQYF
.	many	TRBV11-2	TRBJ2-7	TGTGCCAGCAGCTTAGTCAGTTCCCCCTACGAGCAGTACTTC	CASSLVSSPYEQYF
.	many	TRBV7-2	TRBJ1-5	TGTGCCAGCAGCCAACAAAGACTTCAGCCCCAGCATTTT	CASSQQRLQPQHF
TRBD1	.	TRBV6-5	TRBJ1-1	TGTGCCAGCAGTCCCCGGACAGGGCGCACTGAAGCTTTCTTT	CASSPRTGRTEAFF
TRBD2	many	TRBV12-3/TRBV12-4	TRBJ2-3	TGTGCCAGCAGTTTTCGTTTGCTAGCGGGACCTGCAGATACGCAGTATTTT	CASSFRLLAGPADTQYF
.	few	TRBV20-1	TRBJ2-7	TGCAGTGCTCGGGTCCCCGAGACACCTTCCGAGCAGTACTTC	CSARVPETPSEQYF
TRBD2	many	TRBV19	TRBJ2-7	TGTGCCAGTAGTCTTAGCGGGGCGGCGTACGAGCAGTACTTC	CASSLSGAAYEQYF
.	many	TRBV6-2/TRBV6-3	TRBJ2-5	TGTGCCAGCAGTTATGGTGAGACCCAGTACTTC	CASSYGETQYF
TRBD1	few	TRBV20-1	TRBJ1-2	TGCAGTGCTGGGGACAGCTTCTATGGCTACACCTTC	CSAGDSFYGYTF